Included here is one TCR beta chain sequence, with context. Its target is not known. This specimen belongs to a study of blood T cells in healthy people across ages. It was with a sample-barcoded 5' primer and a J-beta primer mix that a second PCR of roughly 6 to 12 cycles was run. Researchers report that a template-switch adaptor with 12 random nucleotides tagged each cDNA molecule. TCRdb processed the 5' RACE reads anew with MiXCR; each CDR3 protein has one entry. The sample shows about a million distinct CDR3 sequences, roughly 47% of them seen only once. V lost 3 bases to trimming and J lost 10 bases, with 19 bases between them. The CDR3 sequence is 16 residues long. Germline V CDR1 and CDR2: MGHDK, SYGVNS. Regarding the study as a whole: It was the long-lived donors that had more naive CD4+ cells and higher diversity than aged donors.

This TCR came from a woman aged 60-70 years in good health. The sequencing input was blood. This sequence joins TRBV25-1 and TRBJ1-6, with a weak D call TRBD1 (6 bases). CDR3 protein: CASSDQGGSLRSPLHF. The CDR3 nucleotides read TGTGCCAGCAGTGACCAAGGGGGTTCCCTAAGGTCACCCCTCCACTTT.